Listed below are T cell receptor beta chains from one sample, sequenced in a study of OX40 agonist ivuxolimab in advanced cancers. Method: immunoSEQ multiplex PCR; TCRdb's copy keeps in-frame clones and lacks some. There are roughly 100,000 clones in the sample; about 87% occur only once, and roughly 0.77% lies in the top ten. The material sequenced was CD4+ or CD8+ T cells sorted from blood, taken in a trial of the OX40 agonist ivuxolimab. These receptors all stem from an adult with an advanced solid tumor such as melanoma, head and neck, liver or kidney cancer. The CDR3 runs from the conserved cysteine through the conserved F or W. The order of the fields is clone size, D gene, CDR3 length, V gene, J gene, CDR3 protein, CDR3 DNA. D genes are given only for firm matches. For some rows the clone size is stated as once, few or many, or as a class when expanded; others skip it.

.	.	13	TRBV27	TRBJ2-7	CASRRNNLYEQYF	TGTGCCTCAAGACGGAACAACCTCTACGAGCAGTACTTC
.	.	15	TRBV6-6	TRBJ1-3	CASRERVNSGNTIYF	TGTGCCAGCCGGGAACGGGTTAACTCTGGAAACACCATATATTTT
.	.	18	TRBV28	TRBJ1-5	CASSSYPSGRGISQPQHF	TGTGCCAGCAGTTCCTACCCCTCGGGACGGGGAATTTCGCAGCCCCAGCATTTT
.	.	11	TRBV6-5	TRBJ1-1	CASGSFPEAFF	TGTGCCAGCGGCAGCTTCCCTGAAGCTTTCTTT
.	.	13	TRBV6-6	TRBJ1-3	CASSYSSGNTIYF	TGTGCCAGCAGTTACAGCTCTGGAAACACCATATATTTT
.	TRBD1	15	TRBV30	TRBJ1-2	CAWSVQGPTNYGYTF	TGTGCCTGGAGTGTACAGGGGCCTACTAACTATGGCTACACCTTC
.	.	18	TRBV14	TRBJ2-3	CASSQHLGTGDGTDTQYF	TGTGCCAGCAGCCAACACCTAGGGACGGGAGACGGCACAGATACGCAGTATTTT
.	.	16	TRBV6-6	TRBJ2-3	CASSYSEAPGTDTQYF	TGTGCCAGCAGTTACTCAGAAGCTCCCGGCACAGATACGCAGTATTTT
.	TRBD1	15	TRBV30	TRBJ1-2	CAWTSTGDPSYGYTF	TGTGCCTGGACTTCGACAGGGGACCCCAGCTATGGCTACACCTTC
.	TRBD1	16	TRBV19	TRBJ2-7	CASSTTGTAGKYEQYF	TGTGCCAGTAGTACTACCGGGACAGCAGGTAAATACGAGCAGTACTTC
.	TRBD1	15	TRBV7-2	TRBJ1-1	CASSLDQGAGAEAFF	TGTGCCAGCAGCTTAGACCAGGGGGCTGGAGCTGAAGCTTTCTTT
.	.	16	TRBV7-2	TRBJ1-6	CASSLLSGADGSPLHF	TGTGCCAGCAGCTTATTGTCAGGAGCGGACGGTTCACCCCTCCACTTT
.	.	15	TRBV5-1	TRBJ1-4	CASSLGGERSEKLFF	TGCGCCAGCAGCTTGGGTGGGGAAAGGAGTGAAAAACTGTTTTTT
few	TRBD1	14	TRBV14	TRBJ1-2	CASSLMTGVGGYTF	TGTGCCAGCAGCCTGATGACAGGGGTTGGTGGCTACACCTTC
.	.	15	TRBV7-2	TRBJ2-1	CASSLAGASYNEQFF	TGTGCCAGCAGTCTGGCCGGGGCCTCCTACAATGAGCAGTTCTTC
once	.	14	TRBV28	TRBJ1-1	CASSLLRGSTEAFF	TGTGCCAGCAGTTTATTACGGGGAAGCACTGAAGCTTTCTTT
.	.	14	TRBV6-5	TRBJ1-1	CASSYRIDRREAFF	TGTGCCAGCAGTTACCGAATCGACAGGAGGGAAGCTTTCTTT
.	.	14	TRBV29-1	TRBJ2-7	CSVEDRGGTSKQYF	TGCAGCGTTGAAGACAGGGGTGGAACCTCGAAGCAGTACTTC
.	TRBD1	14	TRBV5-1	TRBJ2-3	CASGTGELTDTQYF	TGCGCCAGTGGGACAGGGGAACTGACAGATACGCAGTATTTT
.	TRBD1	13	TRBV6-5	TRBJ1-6	CASSLTGDSPLHF	TGTGCCAGCAGCCTGACAGGGGACTCACCCCTCCACTTT
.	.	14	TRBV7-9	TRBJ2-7	CASSLETASYEQYF	TGTGCCAGCAGCTTAGAGACAGCGTCCTACGAGCAGTACTTC
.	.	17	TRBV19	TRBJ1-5	CASSKDARPQANQPQHF	TGTGCCAGTAGTAAGGACGCCCGCCCACAGGCGAATCAGCCCCAGCATTTT
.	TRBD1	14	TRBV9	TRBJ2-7	CASSVGQGAYEQYF	TGTGCCAGCAGCGTGGGACAGGGGGCATACGAGCAGTACTTC
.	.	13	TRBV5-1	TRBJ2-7	CASSSNSNYEQYF	TGCGCCAGCAGCTCCAACTCGAACTACGAGCAGTACTTC
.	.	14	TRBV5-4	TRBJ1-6	CASSLAARDSPLHF	TGTGCCAGCAGCTTGGCCGCGAGGGATTCACCCCTCCACTTT
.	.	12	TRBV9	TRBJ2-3	CASSLSTDTQYF	TGTGCCAGCAGCCTAAGCACAGATACGCAGTATTTT
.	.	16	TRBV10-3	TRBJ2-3	CAIRVGQGGASDTQYF	TGTGCCATCAGAGTGGGACAAGGAGGAGCTTCAGATACGCAGTATTTT
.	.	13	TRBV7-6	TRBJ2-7	CASSSRGDYEQYF	TGTGCCAGCAGCTCGAGGGGAGACTACGAGCAGTACTTC
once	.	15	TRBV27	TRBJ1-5	CASSLFGQPNQPQHF	TGTGCCAGCAGTTTATTCGGACAGCCCAATCAGCCCCAGCATTTT
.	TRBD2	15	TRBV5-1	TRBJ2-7	CASSLGAGGPYEQYF	TGCGCCAGCAGCTTGGGCGCGGGGGGGCCCTACGAGCAGTACTTC
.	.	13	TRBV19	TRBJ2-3	CASSTTPPGTQYF	TGTGCCAGTAGTACTACTCCGCCCGGCACGCAGTATTTT
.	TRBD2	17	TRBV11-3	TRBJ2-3	CASSSGTSGGATDTQYF	TGTGCCAGCAGCTCAGGGACTAGCGGGGGGGCCACAGATACGCAGTATTTT
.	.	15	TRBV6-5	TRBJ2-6	CASSSFPSGANVLTF	TGTGCCAGCAGTTCCTTCCCCTCTGGGGCCAACGTCCTGACTTTC
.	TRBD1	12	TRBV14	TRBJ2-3	CASSPQGVKQYF	TGTGCCAGCAGCCCGCAGGGGGTGAAGCAGTATTTT
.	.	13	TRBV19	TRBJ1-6	CASSSRNNSPLHF	TGTGCCAGTAGTTCCAGGAATAATTCACCCCTCCACTTT
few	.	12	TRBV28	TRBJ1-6	CASSSRLFSLHF	TGTGCCAGCAGTTCGAGACTCTTCTCCCTCCACTTT
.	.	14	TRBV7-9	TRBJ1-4	CASSLSATNEKLFF	TGTGCCAGCAGCTTAAGTGCAACTAATGAAAAACTGTTTTTT
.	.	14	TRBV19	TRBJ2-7	CASSKTDSYYEQYF	TGTGCCAGTAGTAAAACGGACAGTTACTACGAGCAGTACTTC
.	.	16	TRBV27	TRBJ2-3	CASRALSFSSTDTQYF	TGTGCCAGCAGGGCCCTCAGTTTCTCGAGCACAGATACGCAGTATTTT
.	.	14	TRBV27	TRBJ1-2	CASSLIGANYGYTF	TGTGCCAGCAGTTTAATCGGGGCTAACTATGGCTACACCTTC
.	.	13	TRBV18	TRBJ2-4	CASSPPGFDIQYF	TGTGCCAGCTCACCTCCAGGGTTCGACATTCAGTACTTC
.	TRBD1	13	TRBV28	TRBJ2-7	CASRDGQGHEQYF	TGTGCCAGCAGGGATGGACAGGGCCACGAGCAGTACTTC
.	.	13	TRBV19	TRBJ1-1	CASSPEREAEAFF	TGTGCCAGTAGCCCCGAGCGGGAGGCTGAAGCTTTCTTT
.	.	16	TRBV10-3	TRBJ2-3	CAISGHSSWGTDTQYF	TGTGCCATCAGTGGCCATAGTTCTTGGGGCACAGATACGCAGTATTTT
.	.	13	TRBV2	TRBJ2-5	CASTPGELETQYF	TGTGCCAGCACCCCGGGGGAATTGGAGACCCAGTACTTC
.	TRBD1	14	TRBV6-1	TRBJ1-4	CASSAGQGYEKLFF	TGTGCCAGCAGTGCCGGACAGGGCTATGAAAAACTGTTTTTT
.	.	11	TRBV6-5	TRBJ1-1	CASSYKGVAFF	TGTGCCAGCAGTTACAAGGGTGTAGCTTTCTTT
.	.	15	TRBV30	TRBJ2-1	CAWSVRGSSYNEQFF	TGTGCCTGGAGTGTACGGGGTAGCTCCTACAATGAGCAGTTCTTC
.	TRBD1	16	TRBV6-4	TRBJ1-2	CASSETGTGGGYGYTF	TGTGCCAGCAGTGAAACCGGGACAGGGGGTGGCTATGGCTACACCTTC
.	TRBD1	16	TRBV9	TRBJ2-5	CASSVEAGGSLETQYF	TGTGCCAGCAGCGTAGAGGCAGGGGGAAGCTTGGAGACCCAGTACTTC
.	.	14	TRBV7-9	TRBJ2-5	CASSLAQAGETQYF	TGTGCCAGCAGCTTGGCACAGGCGGGGGAGACCCAGTACTTC
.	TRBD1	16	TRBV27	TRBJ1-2	CASSLDRNLANYGYTF	TGTGCCAGCAGTCTGGACAGGAATCTAGCTAACTATGGCTACACCTTC
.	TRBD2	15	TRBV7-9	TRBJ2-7	CASSLGGGTSYEQYF	TGTGCCAGCAGCTTAGGCGGGGGGACCTCCTACGAGCAGTACTTC